A selection of T cell receptor beta chains follows, all from one sample in a study of blood T cell repertoires in COVID-19. Clones were read by immunoSEQ multiplex PCR, and TCRdb kept only the in-frame ones, dropping some. Here the sample spans approximately 260,000 clones, 89% being singletons. The sample taken for sequencing was peripheral blood. These TCRs come from a woman between 35 and 50 years old who had recovered from COVID-19. The CDR3 runs from the conserved cysteine through the conserved F or W. Fields, in order: J gene, V gene, CDR3 protein.

J: TRBJ1-1; V: TRBV28; CDR3: CASSTWAEAFF
J: TRBJ1-2; V: TRBV5-4; CDR3: CASSPRQTSNYGYTF
J: TRBJ2-2; V: TRBV5-1; CDR3: CASSLQGAKTYTGELFF
J: TRBJ2-2; V: TRBV5-8; CDR3: CASSLGGRGTGELFF
J: TRBJ1-2; V: TRBV5-1; CDR3: CASSLGWEQDYGYTF
J: TRBJ2-2; V: TRBV11-2; CDR3: CASRGVAGTGELFF
J: TRBJ1-1; V: TRBV5-4; CDR3: CASSKWAVATEAFF
J: TRBJ2-5; V: TRBV7-2; CDR3: CASKGAGGETQYF
J: TRBJ1-1; V: TRBV6-5; CDR3: CASKTDRGTEAFF
J: TRBJ1-6; V: TRBV5-6; CDR3: CASSSTESNSPLHF
J: TRBJ1-2; V: TRBV6-6; CDR3: CASDPTGNYGYTF
J: TRBJ2-1; V: TRBV19; CDR3: CASSSPGGQGAAWTSGSVDNEQFF
J: TRBJ1-2; V: TRBV10-1; CDR3: CASPILTGGHHGYTF
J: TRBJ2-1; V: TRBV3-1/TRBV3-2; CDR3: CASSQGSVPYNEQFF
J: TRBJ2-1; V: TRBV19; CDR3: CASSKTSGGVSYNEQFF
J: TRBJ2-7; V: TRBV6-5; CDR3: CASSPTTGYDYEQYF
J: TRBJ2-3; V: TRBV6-5; CDR3: CASSLSGGTDTQYF
J: TRBJ2-7; V: TRBV4-2; CDR3: CASSQAPSRGTSYEQYF
J: TRBJ2-1; V: TRBV6-5; CDR3: CASSPGGYNEQFF
J: TRBJ2-1; V: TRBV11-2; CDR3: CASSQGSFSYNEQFF
J: TRBJ2-7; V: TRBV19; CDR3: CASSSTGAEQYF
J: TRBJ2-5; V: TRBV10-1; CDR3: CASSESRTSGGSEETQYF
J: TRBJ2-3; V: TRBV19; CDR3: CASSTRQGWADTQYF
J: TRBJ2-1; V: TRBV27; CDR3: CASSSIILAGDYNEQFF
J: TRBJ2-2; V: TRBV19; CDR3: CASSLGTVGAGELFF
J: TRBJ1-5; V: TRBV18; CDR3: CASSPQRGDQPQHF
J: TRBJ1-1; V: TRBV9; CDR3: CASSAPRTGDAEAFF
J: TRBJ2-5; V: TRBV12-2; CDR3: CARRRRFTSGRGETQYF
J: TRBJ2-2; V: TRBV10-3; CDR3: CAITNRGDTGELFF
J: TRBJ2-2; V: TRBV11-2; CDR3: CASSPRNTGELFF
J: TRBJ2-7; V: TRBV27; CDR3: CASSSLFAGGAEQYF
J: TRBJ2-5; V: TRBV29-1; CDR3: CSGGYQETQYF
J: TRBJ1-4; V: TRBV18; CDR3: CASSMGQGKEKLFF
J: TRBJ1-1; V: TRBV27; CDR3: CASRSFRESTEAFF
J: TRBJ2-5; V: TRBV24-1; CDR3: CATSDLRGHQETQYF
J: TRBJ2-1; V: TRBV19; CDR3: CASSTELAGGPNEQFF
J: TRBJ2-1; V: TRBV4-3; CDR3: CASSQDPFSEQFF
J: TRBJ2-7; V: TRBV18; CDR3: CASSSSGTGFREQYF
J: TRBJ2-3; V: TRBV27; CDR3: CASSPMTLAGGWDTQYF
J: TRBJ2-5; V: TRBV3-1/TRBV3-2; CDR3: CASSQDGTSGPPMETQYF
J: TRBJ2-2; V: TRBV6-5; CDR3: CASRLSGRVTGELFF
J: TRBJ2-5; V: TRBV5-1; CDR3: CASSPGTGGSETQYF
J: TRBJ2-1; V: TRBV6-5; CDR3: CASSYGGGNIDEQFF
J: TRBJ1-2; V: TRBV6-1; CDR3: CASSEPGTGFYGYTF
J: TRBJ2-5; V: TRBV19; CDR3: CASSGGGTQETQYF
J: TRBJ2-7; V: TRBV5-1; CDR3: CASSPGSGGAYEQYF
J: TRBJ1-1; V: TRBV2; CDR3: CASRITGNTEAFF
J: TRBJ2-1; V: TRBV7-2; CDR3: CASSYGLGRNNEQFF
J: TRBJ1-6; V: TRBV7-8; CDR3: CASLQGGYNSPLHF
J: TRBJ1-2; V: TRBV5-1; CDR3: CASSLGLDRLYGYTF
J: TRBJ1-4; V: TRBV5-4; CDR3: CASMDSREEKLFF